This T cell receptor beta chain stems from a study of technical replicates of blood from four donors. TCRdb's table, derived via immunoSEQ multiplex PCR, lists solely in-frame clones and lacks some. The table lists roughly 72,000 clones, 93% of them singletons. From germline, CDR1 is LNHDA and CDR2 SQIVND (reference sequence). J was trimmed by 5 bases and V by 6 bases; bases with no gene match: 12. There are 15 residues in the CDR3. The sample was T cells isolated from PBMCs. The sequence was collected from a human donor in good health. V gene TRBV19 combines with J gene TRBJ1-2; the match to TRBD1 covers 7 bases. The CDR3 DNA reads as TGTGCCAGTAGCAAAGACAGGGTGAAGTGGTATGGCTACACCTTC. It translates to CASSKDRVKWYGYTF. The variable domain in full, completed from reference TRBV19 and TRBJ1-2, reads DGGITQSPKYLFRKEGQNVTLSCEQNLNHDAMYWYRQDPGQGLRLIYYSQIVNDFQKGDIAEGYSVSREKKESFPLTVTSAQKNPTAFYLCASSKDRVKWYGYTFGSGTRLTVV.